Listed below are T cell receptor beta chains from one sample, sequenced in a study of OX40 agonist ivuxolimab in advanced cancers. Generated by immunoSEQ multiplex PCR, the TCRdb table keeps only in-frame clones and is missing some. The table lists about 73,000 clones, 85% to 90% of them singletons, with approximately 2.6% in the top ten. This material consisted of CD4+ or CD8+ T cells sorted from blood, taken in a trial of the OX40 agonist ivuxolimab. The receptor set was obtained from an adult with an advanced solid tumor such as melanoma, head and neck, liver or kidney cancer. The CDR3 runs from the conserved cysteine through the conserved F or W. Fields, in order: CDR3 protein, CDR3 DNA, clone size, J gene, D gene, V gene. A D gene is named only where the DNA matches it firmly. Size is stated for part of the rows, as once, few or many counts, or as a class when the clone is expanded.

CDR3 protein: CASSPGQYQETQYF
CDR3 DNA: TGTGCCAGCAGCCCTGGACAGTACCAAGAGACCCAGTACTTC
clone size: NA
J gene: TRBJ2-5
D gene: NA
V gene: TRBV7-9

CDR3 protein: CASSIRDRGLGFLAEAFF
CDR3 DNA: TGTGCCAGTAGTATACGAGACAGAGGCCTCGGGTTTTTAGCTGAAGCTTTCTTT
clone size: NA
J gene: TRBJ1-1
D gene: NA
V gene: TRBV19

CDR3 protein: CASSHTNTEAFF
CDR3 DNA: TGTGCCAGCAGCCACACGAACACTGAAGCTTTCTTT
clone size: NA
J gene: TRBJ1-1
D gene: NA
V gene: TRBV11-2

CDR3 protein: CASSLGLAGEQETQYF
CDR3 DNA: TGTGCCAGCAGCTTAGGTCTAGCGGGAGAACAAGAGACCCAGTACTTC
clone size: NA
J gene: TRBJ2-5
D gene: TRBD2
V gene: TRBV11-3

CDR3 protein: CASKETGSSYNSPLHF
CDR3 DNA: TGTGCCAGTAAGGAGACAGGGAGCTCCTATAATTCACCCCTCCACTTT
clone size: NA
J gene: TRBJ1-6
D gene: TRBD1
V gene: TRBV19

CDR3 protein: CASSPSGGRDQPQHF
CDR3 DNA: TGTGCCAGCAGCCCCTCGGGCGGGAGGGATCAGCCCCAGCATTTT
clone size: NA
J gene: TRBJ1-5
D gene: NA
V gene: TRBV7-9

CDR3 protein: CASSLRRGGEQYF
CDR3 DNA: TGTGCCAGCAGCTTACGGAGGGGAGGCGAGCAGTACTTC
clone size: NA
J gene: TRBJ2-7
D gene: NA
V gene: TRBV7-9

CDR3 protein: CASSPAGQGQQETQYF
CDR3 DNA: TGTGCCAGCTCACCGGCGGGACAGGGCCAACAAGAGACCCAGTACTTC
clone size: NA
J gene: TRBJ2-5
D gene: TRBD1
V gene: TRBV18

CDR3 protein: CASSVGTGVGQPQHF
CDR3 DNA: TGTGCCAGCAGCGTAGGGACAGGGGTAGGCCAGCCCCAGCATTTT
clone size: NA
J gene: TRBJ1-5
D gene: TRBD1
V gene: TRBV9

CDR3 protein: CASSRTDFQPQHF
CDR3 DNA: TGTGCCAGCAGTCGCACAGATTTTCAGCCCCAGCATTTT
clone size: NA
J gene: TRBJ1-5
D gene: NA
V gene: TRBV6-6

CDR3 protein: CASSLGGGRGETQYF
CDR3 DNA: TGTGCCAGCAGCTTAGGAGGCGGGAGGGGAGAGACCCAGTACTTC
clone size: NA
J gene: TRBJ2-5
D gene: TRBD2
V gene: TRBV7-8

CDR3 protein: CASSPGLAGVGSYNEQFF
CDR3 DNA: TGTGCCAGCAGCCCGGGACTAGCGGGAGTCGGCTCCTACAATGAGCAGTTCTTC
clone size: NA
J gene: TRBJ2-1
D gene: TRBD2
V gene: TRBV14

CDR3 protein: CASSFQGLNTEAFF
CDR3 DNA: TGCGCCAGCAGCTTTCAGGGGTTAAACACTGAAGCTTTCTTT
clone size: few
J gene: TRBJ1-1
D gene: NA
V gene: TRBV5-1

CDR3 protein: CASSLVANYGYTF
CDR3 DNA: TGTGCCAGCAGCTTAGTTGCTAACTATGGCTACACCTTC
clone size: NA
J gene: TRBJ1-2
D gene: NA
V gene: TRBV7-8

CDR3 protein: CASSRDLQRSSYNSPLHF
CDR3 DNA: TGCGCCAGCAGCCGGGACTTACAGCGGAGCTCCTATAATTCACCCCTCCACTTT
clone size: few
J gene: TRBJ1-6
D gene: NA
V gene: TRBV5-1

CDR3 protein: CASSVGRVGNEQFF
CDR3 DNA: TGTGCCAGCAGCGTCGGGAGGGTGGGGAATGAGCAGTTCTTC
clone size: once
J gene: TRBJ2-1
D gene: TRBD2
V gene: TRBV2

CDR3 protein: CASGLVLGENTIYF
CDR3 DNA: TGTGCTAGTGGTTTGGTACTCGGGGAAAACACCATATATTTT
clone size: NA
J gene: TRBJ1-3
D gene: NA
V gene: TRBV12-5

CDR3 protein: CASGSGTGNYNEQFF
CDR3 DNA: TGTGCCAGTGGCTCCGGGACGGGGAATTACAATGAGCAGTTCTTC
clone size: medium-sized
J gene: TRBJ2-1
D gene: NA
V gene: TRBV19

CDR3 protein: CASSRGSAGVNTEAFF
CDR3 DNA: TGTGCCAGCAGCCGAGGGTCCGCGGGGGTGAACACTGAAGCTTTCTTT
clone size: NA
J gene: TRBJ1-1
D gene: NA
V gene: TRBV7-3

CDR3 protein: CASSAAYNEQFF
CDR3 DNA: TGTGCCAGCAGCGCCGCTTACAATGAGCAGTTCTTC
clone size: once
J gene: TRBJ2-1
D gene: NA
V gene: TRBV7-3

CDR3 protein: CASSSGQGNSYF
CDR3 DNA: TGTGCCAGTAGTTCCGGACAGGGAAACTCGTATTTT
clone size: NA
J gene: TRBJ2-3
D gene: TRBD1
V gene: TRBV19

CDR3 protein: CASSVSRASGANVLTF
CDR3 DNA: TGCGCCAGCAGCGTCAGTAGAGCCTCTGGGGCCAACGTCCTGACTTTC
clone size: once
J gene: TRBJ2-6
D gene: NA
V gene: TRBV5-1

CDR3 protein: CASSLMLMGGASETQYF
CDR3 DNA: TGTGCCAGCAGCTTAATGTTGATGGGGGGAGCGAGCGAGACCCAGTACTTC
clone size: once
J gene: TRBJ2-5
D gene: NA
V gene: TRBV11-2

CDR3 protein: CAWSVPGRGNQPQHF
CDR3 DNA: TGTGCCTGGAGTGTCCCGGGGCGCGGCAATCAGCCCCAGCATTTT
clone size: few
J gene: TRBJ1-5
D gene: NA
V gene: TRBV30

CDR3 protein: CASTPQGGSGNTIYF
CDR3 DNA: TGTGCCAGTACCCCGCAAGGAGGGTCCGGAAACACCATATATTTT
clone size: NA
J gene: TRBJ1-3
D gene: NA
V gene: TRBV19

CDR3 protein: CASSLVEGINQPQHF
CDR3 DNA: TGTGCCAGCAGCTTAGTCGAGGGAATTAATCAGCCCCAGCATTTT
clone size: few
J gene: TRBJ1-5
D gene: NA
V gene: TRBV7-2

CDR3 protein: CASSPRSTGELFF
CDR3 DNA: TGTGCCAGCAGCCCGCGGAGCACCGGGGAGCTGTTTTTT
clone size: once
J gene: TRBJ2-2
D gene: NA
V gene: TRBV11-2

CDR3 protein: CASSYSVARRTGELFF
CDR3 DNA: TGTGCCAGCAGTTACTCGGTTGCGAGACGTACCGGGGAGCTGTTTTTT
clone size: once
J gene: TRBJ2-2
D gene: NA
V gene: TRBV6-7

CDR3 protein: CASSLSTGFSEKLFF
CDR3 DNA: TGTGCCAGCAGTTTATCCACAGGGTTTTCCGAAAAACTGTTTTTT
clone size: NA
J gene: TRBJ1-4
D gene: NA
V gene: TRBV27

CDR3 protein: CASRSTRGLWTGELFF
CDR3 DNA: TGTGCCAGCAGATCTACCAGGGGGCTTTGGACCGGGGAGCTGTTTTTT
clone size: NA
J gene: TRBJ2-2
D gene: TRBD1
V gene: TRBV7-2

CDR3 protein: CASSKAGSGVNNEQFF
CDR3 DNA: TGTGCCAGTAGTAAGGCGGGTAGCGGGGTTAACAATGAGCAGTTCTTC
clone size: NA
J gene: TRBJ2-1
D gene: TRBD2
V gene: TRBV19

CDR3 protein: CASSRTGGAAEAFF
CDR3 DNA: TGTGCCAGTAGTAGGACAGGGGGCGCCGCTGAAGCTTTCTTT
clone size: NA
J gene: TRBJ1-1
D gene: TRBD1
V gene: TRBV19

CDR3 protein: CASSPPERDNEQFF
CDR3 DNA: TGTGCCAGCTCACCACCGGAGCGGGACAATGAGCAGTTCTTC
clone size: once
J gene: TRBJ2-1
D gene: NA
V gene: TRBV18

CDR3 protein: CASSPGLASQETQYF
CDR3 DNA: TGTGCTAGCAGCCCGGGACTAGCGAGCCAAGAGACCCAGTACTTC
clone size: NA
J gene: TRBJ2-5
D gene: TRBD2
V gene: TRBV7-7

CDR3 protein: CASSLVGITVSDEQFF
CDR3 DNA: TGCGCCAGCAGCTTGGTAGGGATAACGGTTTCGGATGAGCAGTTCTTC
clone size: few
J gene: TRBJ2-1
D gene: NA
V gene: TRBV5-1

CDR3 protein: CASSLGQPPGTEAFF
CDR3 DNA: TGTGCCAGCAGTCTCGGACAGCCCCCCGGGACTGAAGCTTTCTTT
clone size: NA
J gene: TRBJ1-1
D gene: NA
V gene: TRBV27

CDR3 protein: CASRKGQVTYEQYF
CDR3 DNA: TGTGCCAGCAGAAAGGGACAGGTCACCTACGAGCAGTACTTC
clone size: NA
J gene: TRBJ2-7
D gene: TRBD1
V gene: TRBV6-1

CDR3 protein: CASSLGQWKGYTF
CDR3 DNA: TGTGCCAGCAGCTTAGGACAGTGGAAAGGCTACACCTTC
clone size: once
J gene: TRBJ1-2
D gene: NA
V gene: TRBV7-8

CDR3 protein: CASSISRGDSTFVLTF
CDR3 DNA: TGTGCCAGCAGCATTAGTAGAGGGGACAGTACGTTCGTCCTGACTTTC
clone size: NA
J gene: TRBJ2-6
D gene: TRBD1
V gene: TRBV7-9

CDR3 protein: CASRGVAGTGELFF
CDR3 DNA: TGTGCCAGTAGAGGGGTAGCAGGGACCGGGGAGCTGTTTTTT
clone size: NA
J gene: TRBJ2-2
D gene: NA
V gene: TRBV19

CDR3 protein: CASSETLLGGTQYF
CDR3 DNA: TGTGCCAGCAGTGAGACTTTACTAGGAGGTACGCAGTATTTT
clone size: NA
J gene: TRBJ2-3
D gene: NA
V gene: TRBV6-1

CDR3 protein: CASSLVSNYGYTF
CDR3 DNA: TGTGCCAGCAGCTTGGTGTCTAACTATGGCTACACCTTC
clone size: NA
J gene: TRBJ1-2
D gene: NA
V gene: TRBV5-4

CDR3 protein: CASSQDHHSGDTQYF
CDR3 DNA: TGTGCCAGCAGCCAAGACCACCATTCGGGAGATACGCAGTATTTT
clone size: NA
J gene: TRBJ2-3
D gene: NA
V gene: TRBV14

CDR3 protein: CAWSLGQGGYGYTF
CDR3 DNA: TGTGCCTGGAGTCTAGGACAGGGAGGCTATGGCTACACCTTC
clone size: NA
J gene: TRBJ1-2
D gene: TRBD1
V gene: TRBV30

CDR3 protein: CASSRAGRLGGRNNEQFF
CDR3 DNA: TGTGCCAGCAGCCGAGCGGGGCGCCTCGGAGGACGAAACAATGAGCAGTTCTTC
clone size: NA
J gene: TRBJ2-1
D gene: TRBD2
V gene: TRBV7-3

CDR3 protein: CASSIRTGGLTDTQYF
CDR3 DNA: TGTGCCAGTAGTATCAGGACAGGGGGCTTAACAGATACGCAGTATTTT
clone size: NA
J gene: TRBJ2-3
D gene: TRBD1
V gene: TRBV19